This T cell receptor beta chain was sequenced in a study of blood T cell repertoires in COVID-19. Germline loops: CDR1 KGHSH, CDR2 LQKENI. Germline trimming cut 6 bases from V and 3 bases from J; bases unmatched to any gene: 6. This CDR3 comprises 14 residues. The data were produced by immunoSEQ multiplex PCR, yet TCRdb's version contains in-frame clones alone and is incomplete. The data contain approximately 150,000 clones, around 79% of them singletons. Sequenced sample: PBMCs or T cells enriched from blood (not recorded which). This sequence originates from a woman aged 70-85 years in a cohort exposed to, infected with or recovered from COVID-19 (not recorded which). V gene TRBV18 combines with J gene TRBJ2-7, with 9 bases fitting TRBD1. The CDR3 DNA sequence: TGTGCCAGCTCGTCCGGGACAGGGATCTACGAGCAGTACTTC. Amino acid sequence: CASSSGTGIYEQYF.